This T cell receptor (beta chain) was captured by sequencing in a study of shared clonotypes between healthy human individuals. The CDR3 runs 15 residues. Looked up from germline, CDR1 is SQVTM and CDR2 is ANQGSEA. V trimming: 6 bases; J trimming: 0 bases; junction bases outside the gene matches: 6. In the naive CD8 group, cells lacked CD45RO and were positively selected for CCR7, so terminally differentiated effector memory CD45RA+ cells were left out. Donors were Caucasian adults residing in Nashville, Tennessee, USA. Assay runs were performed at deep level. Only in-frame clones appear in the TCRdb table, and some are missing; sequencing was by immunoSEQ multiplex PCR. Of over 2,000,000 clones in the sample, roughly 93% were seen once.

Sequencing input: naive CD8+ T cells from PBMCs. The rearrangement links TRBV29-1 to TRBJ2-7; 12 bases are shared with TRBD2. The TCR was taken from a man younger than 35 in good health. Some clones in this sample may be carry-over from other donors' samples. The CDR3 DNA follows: TGCAGCGTGTACGGACTAGCGGGGAACTCCTACGAGCAGTACTTC. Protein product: CSVYGLAGNSYEQYF.